The sequence of this TCR beta chain was determined in a study of CD8 T cells in ankylosing spondylitis listed by TCRdb under 2017. Concerning the study at large: The study set out to find disease-linked TCR variants by profiling T cell receptor beta repertoires in ankylosing spondylitis patients and healthy donors. The whole study cohort included over 85 healthy donors and about two dozen ankylosing spondylitis patients. Peripheral blood samples were taken, and synovial fluid was additionally collected from ankylosing spondylitis patients. The paper as a whole reports these results and caveats: Blood from ankylosing spondylitis patients appeared to be characterized by a TCR beta motif made up of several highly homologous amino acid variants. Some of the motif variants had been reported before in the synovial fluid and blood of reactive arthritis patients, a finding that suggests common disease-initiation mechanisms. The disease-linked clones showed a CD8+ phenotype and occurred at relatively low frequencies in peripheral blood. The disease-linked clones were reported to be significantly enriched in matched synovial fluid samples from ankylosing spondylitis patients.

Sequencing was carried out with an Illumina HiSeq 2500. TCR beta libraries were prepared by quantitative 5'-RACE with molecular barcodes. Turning to the authors' computational methods: A new computational method based on a probabilistic model of VDJ rearrangement was used to identify disease-linked TCR variants. TCRdb reran the public reads through fastp at Q25 and MiXCR, keeping productive beta chains. One record per CDR3 amino acid sequence lists the most common genes and DNA. These V and J calls originate from TCRdb's pipeline instead of the authors' own analysis. The sample data list over 200,000 distinct CDR3 sequences, and about 18% of these were observed just once. The leading ten clones occupy under 55% of the sample. Taken from cysteine to phenylalanine, the CDR3 has 14 residues. CDR3 DNA only is kept here, 42 bases in frame from base 1. The germline V gene provides CDR1 SQVTM and CDR2 ANQGSEA. Trimming takes 3 bases from V and 3 bases from J, and the germline ends sit 12 bases apart.

This clonotype came up many times. The antigen it recognizes is unknown. No base qualities exist here, and no much larger clone lies one base off it. The clonotype was recovered from a male donor with ankylosing spondylitis. Sample: blood, either unsorted or a sorted T cell fraction (not recorded which). The rearranged chain carries TRBV29-1 and TRBJ2-1; the D segment could be TRBD2, given 6 matching bases. The DNA is TGCAGCGTTGATTTGGTGGGAGGCTACAATGAGCAGTTCTTC. This is translated as CSVDLVGGYNEQFF.